This T cell receptor beta chain was sequenced for a study of shared clonotypes between healthy human individuals (dated by TCRdb to the early 2020s). About the study as a whole: Three men and two women, aged 18 to 49 years, made up the cohort. Blood TCR repertoires of about five healthy adults were deeply sequenced to estimate repertoire size and the extent of clonotype sharing between individuals. To increase sequencing depth and limit assay-specific biases, TCR repertoire library preparation and sequencing were carried out by different laboratories using diverse techniques. Per donor, leukapheresis produced somewhere between about 0.94 and 9 billion PBMCs. The paper as a whole reports these results and caveats: The genetic and exposure-history diversity represented was limited by the small number of donors. Pairwise subsampling led to the expectation that sequencing depth would affect the degree of clonotype sharing among donors. Only blood was sampled, and tissue TCR repertoires likely differ from those in blood.

Donors were healthy HIV-negative adults with no recently reported acute infections or vaccinations. All donors were Caucasian adults living in Nashville, Tennessee, USA. For unsorted samples, 90 million or so PBMCs were counted, and genomic DNA was extracted using the QIAamp DNA Blood Mini kit. After blood collection by leukapheresis, PBMCs were isolated using Ficoll-Histopaque density gradient centrifugation and then cryopreserved in the vapor phase of liquid nitrogen. For CDR1 and CDR2, the germline V gene lists ENHRY and SYGVKD. Trimming takes 0 bases from V and 0 bases from J, and the germline ends sit 8 bases apart. Inclusive of the bounding cysteine and phenylalanine, the CDR3 is 15 residues long. CDR3 DNA only is kept here, 45 bases in frame from base 1. Comment on this clone: The clone's antigen remains unknown. The input lacks base qualities; no much larger clone sits a single base away.

TCR CDR3 regions were amplified from genomic DNA by multiplex PCR using the deep immunoSEQ assay. Extracted genomic DNA from each cell subset was distributed evenly across all wells of several immunoSEQ 96-well plates, and each plate was treated as a replicate. For unsorted PBMC, 300 ng genomic DNA, equal to 25,000 to 35,000 T cell genomes, was loaded into each replicate PCR. Ten immunoSEQ deep assay plates were used to sequence the unsorted PBMC genomic DNA. The purified libraries were quantified using a Qubit 3.0 fluorometer, sized with a Bioanalyzer 2100, and then quantified again using the KAPA Library Quantification kit. Every immunoSEQ 96-well plate was sequenced on a separate single-read 150-cycle Illumina NextSeq 550 flow cell. In the authors' own workflow: The immunoSEQ output contained only junctional sequences without quality scores, so filtering could not match that applied to full-length reads. Sequences were annotated with PyIR, a Python wrapper for IgBLAST v1.9, and V/J genes and CDR3 were assigned using IMGT germline references. Reads were removed for weak V/J assignments (E-value above 1e-6), missing CDR3, stop codons, out-of-frame junctions, or ambiguous translated residues. V3J clonotypes were defined as sequences sharing an identical inferred V gene, J gene, and CDR3 amino acid sequence. Percentage overlap between repertoires was calculated by dividing the number of shared unique clonotypes by the size of the smaller repertoire. Repertoire richness was assessed with RTK rarefaction, the Chao1 estimator, and Recon v2.1 estimates of unobserved clonotypes. Sourced from immuneACCESS, this table was stored by TCRdb with only in-frame sequences that have V and J called. A share of the clones is absent; for the studies checked, an unresolved V gene accounts for under half, and the remainder has no known explanation. Clonal size and the V and J genes are those of that table, whereas D and trimming came from the DNA. A total of approximately 460,000 clones appear in this sample, approximately 80% of them only once. The ten largest clones capture more than 10% of the sample.

Sequencing was performed on PBMCs. This receptor was obtained from a woman between 35 and 50 years old in good health. Some clones in this sample may be carry-over from other donors' samples. The chain employs TRBV10-3 and TRBJ2-5; the D gene assignment is ambiguous. The sequenced DNA is TGTGCCATCAGTGAGTCGATACACCACCAAGAGACCCAGTACTTC. Translated, this gives CAISESIHHQETQYF.